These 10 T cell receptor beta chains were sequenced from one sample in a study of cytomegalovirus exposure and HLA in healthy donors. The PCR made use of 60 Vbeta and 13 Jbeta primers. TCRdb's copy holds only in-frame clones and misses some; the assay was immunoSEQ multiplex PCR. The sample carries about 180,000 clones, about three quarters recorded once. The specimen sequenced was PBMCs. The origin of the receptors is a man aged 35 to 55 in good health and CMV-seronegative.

DNA of the CDR3: TGTGCCAGCAGTTACGGCGGGGGCCCGCAGGGTGCCCAGTACTTC. Protein: CASSYGGGPQGAQYF. J is TRBJ2-5 and V is TRBV6-5, with D possibly TRBD2 on 7 matching bases. The CDR3 is made up of 15 amino acids. The germline V and J ends were trimmed by 2 bases and 9 bases, with 19 bases remaining between them. Germline CDR1 and CDR2: MNHEY and SVGAGI.

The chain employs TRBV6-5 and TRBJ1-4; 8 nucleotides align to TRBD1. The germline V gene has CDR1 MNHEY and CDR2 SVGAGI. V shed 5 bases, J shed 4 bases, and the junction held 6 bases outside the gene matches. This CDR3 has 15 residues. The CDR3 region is CASSGNRGVNEKLFF. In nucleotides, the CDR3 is TGTGCCAGCAGTGGGAACAGGGGGGTTAATGAAAAACTGTTTTTT.

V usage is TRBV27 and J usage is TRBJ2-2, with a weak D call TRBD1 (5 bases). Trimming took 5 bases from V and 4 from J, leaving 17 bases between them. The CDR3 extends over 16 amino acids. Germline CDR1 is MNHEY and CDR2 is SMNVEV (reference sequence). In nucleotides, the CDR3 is TGTGCCAGCAGTAATCAGGGTATCATGGTCACCGGGGAGCTGTTTTTT. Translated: CASSNQGIMVTGELFF.

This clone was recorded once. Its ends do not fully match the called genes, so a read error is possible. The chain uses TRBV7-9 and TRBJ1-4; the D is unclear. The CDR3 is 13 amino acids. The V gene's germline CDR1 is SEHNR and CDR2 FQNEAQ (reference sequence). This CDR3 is CSSSKGREEKLFF. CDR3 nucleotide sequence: TGTTCCAGCAGCAAGGGTCGGGAGGAAAAACTGTTTTTT.

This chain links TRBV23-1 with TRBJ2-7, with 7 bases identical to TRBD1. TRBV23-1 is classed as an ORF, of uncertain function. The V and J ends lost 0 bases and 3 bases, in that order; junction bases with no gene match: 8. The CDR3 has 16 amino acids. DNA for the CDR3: TGCGCCAGCAGTCAATCGGTGGGACAGCTAGACTACGAGCAGTACTTC. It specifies CASSQSVGQLDYEQYF.

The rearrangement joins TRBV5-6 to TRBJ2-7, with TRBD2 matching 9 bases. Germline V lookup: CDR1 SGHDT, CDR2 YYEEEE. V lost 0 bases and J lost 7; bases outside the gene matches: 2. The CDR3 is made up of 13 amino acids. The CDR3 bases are TGTGCCAGCAGCTTGGTAGCGGGAGAAGAGCAGTACTTC. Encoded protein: CASSLVAGEEQYF.

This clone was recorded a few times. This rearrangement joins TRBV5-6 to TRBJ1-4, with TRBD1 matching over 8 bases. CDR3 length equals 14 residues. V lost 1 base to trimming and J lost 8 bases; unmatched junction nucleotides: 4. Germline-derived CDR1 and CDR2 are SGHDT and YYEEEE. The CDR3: CASSLKQGDEKLFF. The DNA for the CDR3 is TGTGCCAGCAGCTTGAAACAGGGGGACGAAAAACTGTTTTTT.

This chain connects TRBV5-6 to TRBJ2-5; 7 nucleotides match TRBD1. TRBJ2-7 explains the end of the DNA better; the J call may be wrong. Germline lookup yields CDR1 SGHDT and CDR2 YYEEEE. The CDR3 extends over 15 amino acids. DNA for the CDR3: TGTGCCAGCAGCTTGAGGACAGGTGGCCCCTACGAGCAGTACTTC. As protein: CASSLRTGGPYEQYF.

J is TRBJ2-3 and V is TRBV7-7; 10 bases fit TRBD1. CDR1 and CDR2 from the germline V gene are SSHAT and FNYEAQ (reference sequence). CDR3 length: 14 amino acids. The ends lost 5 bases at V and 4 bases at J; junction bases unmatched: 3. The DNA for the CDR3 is TGTGCCAGCAGCACGGGGACAGGGGCAGATACGCAGTATTTT. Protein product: CASSTGTGADTQYF. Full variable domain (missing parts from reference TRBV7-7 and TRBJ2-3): GAGVSQSPRYKVTKRGQDVTLRCDPISSHATLYWYQQALGQGPEFLTYFNYEAQPDKSGLPSDRFSAERPEGSISTLTIQRTEQRDSAMYRCASSTGTGADTQYFGPGTRLTVL.

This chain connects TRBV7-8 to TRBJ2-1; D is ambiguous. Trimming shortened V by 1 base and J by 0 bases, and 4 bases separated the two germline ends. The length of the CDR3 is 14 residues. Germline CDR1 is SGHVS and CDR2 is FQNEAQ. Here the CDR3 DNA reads TGTGCCAGCAGCTTAGGGAGCTCCTACAATGAGCAGTTCTTC. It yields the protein CASSLGSSYNEQFF.